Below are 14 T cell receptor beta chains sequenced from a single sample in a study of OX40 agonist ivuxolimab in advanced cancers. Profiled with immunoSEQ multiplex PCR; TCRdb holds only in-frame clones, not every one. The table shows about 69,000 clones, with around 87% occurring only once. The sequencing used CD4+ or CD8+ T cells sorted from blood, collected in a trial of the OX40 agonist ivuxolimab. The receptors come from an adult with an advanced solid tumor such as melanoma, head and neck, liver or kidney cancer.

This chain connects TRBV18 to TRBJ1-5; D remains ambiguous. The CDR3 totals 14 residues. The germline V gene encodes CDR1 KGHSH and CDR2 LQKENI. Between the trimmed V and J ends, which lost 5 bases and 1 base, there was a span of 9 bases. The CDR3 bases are TGTGCCAGCTCAGGCGCGGGGAGCAATCAGCCCCAGCATTTT. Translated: CASSGAGSNQPQHF.

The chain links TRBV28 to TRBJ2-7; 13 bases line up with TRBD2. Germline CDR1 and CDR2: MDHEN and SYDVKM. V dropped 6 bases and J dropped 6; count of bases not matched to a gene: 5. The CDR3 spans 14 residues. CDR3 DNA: TGTGCCAGCAGCACTACTAGCGGGAGGGGCGAGCAGTACTTC. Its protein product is CASSTTSGRGEQYF.

The CDR3 loop reads CATEYGTGGNQPQHF. As DNA, the CDR3 is TGTGCGACTGAATATGGGACAGGGGGCAATCAGCCCCAGCATTTT. The rearrangement uses TRBV28 and TRBJ1-5; 10 bases align to TRBD1. This CDR3 comprises 15 residues. Germline CDR1 is MDHEN and CDR2 is SYDVKM.

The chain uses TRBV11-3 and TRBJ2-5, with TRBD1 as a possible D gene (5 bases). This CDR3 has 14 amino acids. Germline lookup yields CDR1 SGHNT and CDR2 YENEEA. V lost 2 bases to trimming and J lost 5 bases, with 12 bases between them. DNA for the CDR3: TGTGCCAGCAGCTTAAGTGGGGCAGATGAGACCCAGTACTTC. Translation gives CASSLSGADETQYF. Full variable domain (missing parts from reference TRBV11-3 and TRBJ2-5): EAGVVQSPRYKIIEKKQPVAFWCNPISGHNTLYWYLQNLGQGPELLIRYENEEAVDDSQLPKDRFSAERLKGVDSTLKIQPAELGDSAVYLCASSLSGADETQYFGPGTRLLVL.

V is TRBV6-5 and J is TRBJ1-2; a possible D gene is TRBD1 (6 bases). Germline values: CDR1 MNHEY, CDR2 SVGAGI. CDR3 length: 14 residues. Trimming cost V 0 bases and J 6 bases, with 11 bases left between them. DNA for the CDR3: TGTGCCAGCAGTTACTCACAGGGAGTCCATGGCTACACCTTC. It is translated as CASSYSQGVHGYTF.

The CDR3 protein is CASSQELAGEGKMAKNIQYF. The CDR3 bases are TGCGCCAGCAGCCAAGAATTAGCGGGAGAGGGGAAGATGGCCAAAAACATTCAGTACTTC. The chain uses TRBV4-3 and TRBJ2-4, with 9 bases matching TRBD2. CDR1 and CDR2 from the germline V gene are LGHNA and YSLEER. J gave up 1 base and V 0 bases, and 13 bases lay outside the gene matches. The CDR3 runs to 20 residues.

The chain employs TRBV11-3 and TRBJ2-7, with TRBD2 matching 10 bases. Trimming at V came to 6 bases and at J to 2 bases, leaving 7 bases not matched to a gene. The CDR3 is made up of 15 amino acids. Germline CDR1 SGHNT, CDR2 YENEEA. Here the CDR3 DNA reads TGTGCCAGCAGGTCGAGAGCGGGAGGGGCCTACGAGCAGTACTTC. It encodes CASRSRAGGAYEQYF.

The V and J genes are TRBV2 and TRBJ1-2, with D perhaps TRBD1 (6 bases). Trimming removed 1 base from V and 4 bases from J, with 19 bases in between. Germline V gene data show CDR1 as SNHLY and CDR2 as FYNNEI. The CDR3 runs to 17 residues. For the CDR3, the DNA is TGTGCCAGCAGTGAAGGAGGGGCTGACAGGCCTCCCTATGGCTACACCTTC. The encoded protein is CASSEGGADRPPYGYTF.

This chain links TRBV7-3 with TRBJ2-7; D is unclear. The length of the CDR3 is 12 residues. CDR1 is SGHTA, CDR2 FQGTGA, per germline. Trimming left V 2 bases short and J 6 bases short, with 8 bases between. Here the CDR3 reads CASSLSRVEQYF. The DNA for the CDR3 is TGTGCCAGCAGCTTATCCCGGGTCGAGCAGTACTTC.

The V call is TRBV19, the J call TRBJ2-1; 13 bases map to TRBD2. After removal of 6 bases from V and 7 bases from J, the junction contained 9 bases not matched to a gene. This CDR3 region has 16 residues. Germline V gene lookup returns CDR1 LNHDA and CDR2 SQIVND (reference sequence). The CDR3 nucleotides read TGTGCCAGTAGATCTGGACTAGCGGGAGCGTGGAATGAGCAGTTCTTC. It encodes CASRSGLAGAWNEQFF.

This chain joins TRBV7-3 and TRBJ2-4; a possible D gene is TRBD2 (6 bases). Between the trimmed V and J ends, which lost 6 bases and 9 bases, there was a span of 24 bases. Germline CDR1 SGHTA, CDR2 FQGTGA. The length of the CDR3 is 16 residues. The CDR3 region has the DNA TGTGCCAGCAGACAACCCGGGACGGGAGATCAGGGCATTCAGTACTTC. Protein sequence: CASRQPGTGDQGIQYF.

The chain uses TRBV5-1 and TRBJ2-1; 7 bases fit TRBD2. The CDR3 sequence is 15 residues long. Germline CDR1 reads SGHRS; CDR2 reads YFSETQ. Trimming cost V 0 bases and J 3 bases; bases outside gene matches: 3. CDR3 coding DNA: TGCGCCAGCAGCTTGGCCCCTAGCGGCTACAATGAGCAGTTCTTC. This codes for CASSLAPSGYNEQFF.

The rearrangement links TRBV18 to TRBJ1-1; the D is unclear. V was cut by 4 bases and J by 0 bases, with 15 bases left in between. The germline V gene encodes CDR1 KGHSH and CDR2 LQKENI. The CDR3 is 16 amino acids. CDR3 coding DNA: TGTGCCAGCTCACTGGGCCCTGTTTACATGAACACTGAAGCTTTCTTT. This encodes CASSLGPVYMNTEAFF.

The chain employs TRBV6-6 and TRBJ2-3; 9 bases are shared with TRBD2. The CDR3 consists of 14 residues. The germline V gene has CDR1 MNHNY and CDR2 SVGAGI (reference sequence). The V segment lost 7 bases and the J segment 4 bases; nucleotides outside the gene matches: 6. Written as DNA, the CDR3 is TGTGCCAGCATAAGTAGCGGGAGCCCAGATACGCAGTATTTT. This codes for CASISSGSPDTQYF.